A single sample is the source of the 17 T cell receptor beta chains below, sequenced in a study of blood T cell repertoires in COVID-19. Sequencing used immunoSEQ multiplex PCR; TCRdb keeps in-frame clones, though not all of them. This sample has a few hundred thousand clones, with roughly four fifths found just once. The sequenced sample was PBMCs or T cells enriched from blood (not recorded which). These receptors all stem from a woman aged 45 to 65 who had recovered from COVID-19.

This clone is a singleton in its sample. The V gene is TRBV6-2 or TRBV6-3, the J gene TRBJ1-2; D might be TRBD1 (6 bases). Germline lookup yields CDR1 MNHEY and CDR2 SVGEGT. This CDR3 is built from 15 residues. Trimming removed 4 bases at V and 6 bases at J, with 18 bases between. The CDR3 loop is CASSFLSDSPNGYTF. The CDR3, as DNA: TGTGCCAGCAGTTTCTTATCGGACAGTCCGAATGGCTACACCTTC.

This clone was detected a few times. This rearrangement joins TRBV2 to TRBJ1-1; D possibly corresponds to TRBD1 (5 bases). The CDR3 totals 14 residues. Between the trimmed V and J ends, which lost 3 bases and 5 bases, there was a span of 13 bases. CDR1 and CDR2 from the germline V gene are SNHLY and FYNNEI. The DNA for the CDR3 is TGTGCCAGCAGTGACCGTGGGGCGTGGACTGAAGCTTTCTTT. Its translation is CASSDRGAWTEAFF.

The chain has TRBV9 and TRBJ1-3, with 8 bases matching TRBD1. The CDR3 loop spans 15 amino acids. V was clipped by 3 bases and J by 5 bases; unmatched bases: 7. The germline gives CDR1 SGDLS, CDR2 YYNGEE. The DNA of the CDR3 is TGTGCCAGCAGCGGACGGACAGGGCGAAGAAACACCATATATTTT. This gives the protein CASSGRTGRRNTIYF.

This clone was picked up many times. The chain links TRBV27 to TRBJ2-7; D gene uncertain. Per the germline V gene, CDR1 is MNHEY and CDR2 is SMNVEV (reference sequence). The CDR3 extends over 16 amino acids. V gave up 0 bases and J gave up 2 bases, with 14 bases separating them. This CDR3 is CASSLSNLQATYEQYF. In nucleotides, the CDR3 is TGTGCCAGCAGTTTATCGAACCTTCAGGCGACCTACGAGCAGTACTTC.

The V gene is TRBV3-1 (or the pseudogene TRBV3-2), the J gene TRBJ1-2; no definite D call. The germline V gene has CDR1 LGHDT and CDR2 YNNKEL (reference sequence). Trimming took 2 bases from V and 0 from J, leaving 13 bases between them. The CDR3 sequence is 16 residues long. The CDR3 nucleotides are TGTGCCAGCAGCCAACGAGTAGCGGGAACTAACTATGGCTACACCTTC. Translating gives CASSQRVAGTNYGYTF.

The rearrangement uses TRBV5-8 and TRBJ1-4, with no clear D. Germline V gene data show CDR1 as SGHTS and CDR2 as YDEGEE. The V end was cut by 1 base, the J end by 11 bases, with 9 bases between. This CDR3 is built from 12 residues. The CDR3, as DNA: TGTGCCAGCAGCTTGTCGGGAGGGAAACTGTTTTTT. It specifies CASSLSGGKLFF. The whole variable domain, remainder taken from reference TRBV5-8 and TRBJ1-4, is EAGVTQSPTHLIKTRGQQATLRCSPISGHTSVYWYQQALGLGLQFLLWYDEGEERNRGNFPPRFSGRQFPNYSSELNVNALELEDSALYLCASSLSGGKLFFGSGTQLSVL.

The rearrangement links TRBV29-1 to TRBJ1-1; a weak D match, TRBD1 (6 bases). Germline CDR1 reads SQVTM; CDR2 reads ANQGSEA. V shed 6 bases and J shed 5 bases, with 13 bases lying between them. CDR3 length: 12 residues. The chain's CDR3 is CSVVPGVTEAFF. The CDR3 coding sequence is TGCAGCGTGGTCCCAGGGGTTACTGAAGCTTTCTTT.

The rearrangement joins TRBV27 to TRBJ1-1; the D is unclear. Germline V lookup: CDR1 MNHEY, CDR2 SMNVEV (reference sequence). The CDR3 totals 13 residues. V was cut by 8 bases and J by 5 bases, with 15 bases left in between. Written as DNA, the CDR3 is TGTGCCAGCCGCTGGTCCGGAGGGACTGAAGCTTTCTTT. Translating gives CASRWSGGTEAFF.

In its sample, this clone was seen many times. V usage is TRBV7-8 and J usage is TRBJ2-7; no clear D gene. The CDR3 has 15 amino acids. Deletions cut 4 bases from V and 0 bases from J, with 13 bases between. Germline V gene sequence: CDR1 SGHVS, CDR2 FQNEAQ. The CDR3 DNA reads as TGTGCCAGCAGCTCCGAGGCCTCGAGCTCCTACGAGCAGTACTTC. Its translation: CASSSEASSSYEQYF.

V usage is TRBV18 and J usage is TRBJ2-2, with 9 nucleotides matching TRBD1. The V and J ends lost 2 bases and 5 bases, in that order; junction bases with no gene match: 6. The CDR3 contains 16 residues. Per the germline V gene, CDR1 is KGHSH and CDR2 is LQKENI. The chain's CDR3 is CASSPWNRGQTGELFF. The CDR3 DNA is TGTGCCAGCTCACCATGGAACAGGGGGCAAACCGGGGAGCTGTTTTTT.

This chain links TRBV6-2 or TRBV6-3 with TRBJ1-2, with unresolved D. V lost 6 bases and J lost 6, with 14 bases in between. CDR3 length equals 13 residues. The germline CDR1 and CDR2 sequences are MNHEY and SVGEGT. In DNA, the CDR3 is TGTGCCAGCAGCTTACCAGTTCTAGATGGCTACACCTTC. Translating it yields CASSLPVLDGYTF.

V and J are TRBV6-5 and TRBJ1-2; the D is unclear. This CDR3 comprises 13 residues. V was pared by 6 bases and J by 2 bases, with 10 bases between. CDR1 MNHEY and CDR2 SVGAGI come from the germline V gene. CDR3 protein: CASRVRRNYGYTF. The DNA for the CDR3 is TGTGCCAGCAGGGTCCGGAGGAACTATGGCTACACCTTC.

The chain has TRBV3-1 (or the pseudogene TRBV3-2) and TRBJ1-3; D is uncertain. Germline V lookup: CDR1 LGHDT, CDR2 YNNKEL (reference sequence). CDR3 length: 13 residues. The ends were cut back, 2 bases at V and 7 bases at J, with 9 bases in the middle. In nucleotides, the CDR3 is TGTGCCAGCAGCCAATCCCACGCGAACACCATATATTTT. This sequence encodes CASSQSHANTIYF.

This chain's CDR3 is CASAFGQGHGAYEQYF. As DNA, the CDR3 is TGCGCCAGCGCCTTCGGGCAGGGCCATGGCGCCTACGAGCAGTACTTC. The rearrangement links TRBV4-3 to TRBJ2-7; weak D call: TRBD1 (5 bases). V lost 8 bases and J 2 bases, leaving 22 bases between the germline ends. This CDR3 contains 16 residues. Germline V gene sequence: CDR1 LGHNA, CDR2 YSLEER.

The chain is built from TRBV7-2 and TRBJ1-1; TRBD1 aligns across 9 bases. The trim removed 5 bases at V and 6 bases at J, leaving 7 bases unmatched. This CDR3 has 14 residues. In germline, CDR1 is SGHTA, CDR2 FQGNSA. The CDR3 reads CASSLLQGASEAFF. In DNA, the CDR3 is TGTGCCAGCAGCCTGCTACAGGGGGCCTCTGAAGCTTTCTTT.

In regard to this clone: Other DNA sequences from this sample encode an identical CDR3 as well. This sequence joins TRBV3-1 (or the pseudogene TRBV3-2) and TRBJ1-2; no clear D gene. CDR1 and CDR2 from the germline V gene are LGHDT and YNNKEL (reference sequence). Between the trimmed V and J ends, which lost 8 bases and 3 bases, there was a span of 7 bases. The CDR3 covers 11 residues. The CDR3 nucleotides read TGTGCCAGCGGAGGAGACTATGGCTACACCTTC. It yields the protein CASGGDYGYTF.

CDR3 sequence reads: CASSIVGSGSPDTQYF. In DNA form, the CDR3 reads TGTGCCAGTAGTATAGTAGGTAGCGGGAGCCCAGATACGCAGTATTTT. The genes are TRBV19 and TRBJ2-3, with 9 positions matching TRBD2. The CDR3 has 16 residues. Germline V gene sequence: CDR1 LNHDA, CDR2 SQIVND (reference sequence). The junction had 6 bases not matched to a gene; V was cut back by 1 base and J by 4 bases.